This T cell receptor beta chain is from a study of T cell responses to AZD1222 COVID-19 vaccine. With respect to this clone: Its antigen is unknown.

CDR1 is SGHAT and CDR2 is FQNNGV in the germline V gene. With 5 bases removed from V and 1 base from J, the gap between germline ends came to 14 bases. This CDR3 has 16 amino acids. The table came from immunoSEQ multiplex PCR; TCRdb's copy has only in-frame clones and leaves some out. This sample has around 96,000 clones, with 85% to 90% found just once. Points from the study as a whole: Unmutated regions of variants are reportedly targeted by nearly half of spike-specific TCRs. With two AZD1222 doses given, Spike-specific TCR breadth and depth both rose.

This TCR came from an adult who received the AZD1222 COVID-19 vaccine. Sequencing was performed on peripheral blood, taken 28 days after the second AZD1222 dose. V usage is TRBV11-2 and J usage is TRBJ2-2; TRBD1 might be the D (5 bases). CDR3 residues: CASSPIKTGNTGELFF. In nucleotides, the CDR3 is TGTGCCAGCAGCCCTATCAAAACAGGGAACACCGGGGAGCTGTTTTTT.